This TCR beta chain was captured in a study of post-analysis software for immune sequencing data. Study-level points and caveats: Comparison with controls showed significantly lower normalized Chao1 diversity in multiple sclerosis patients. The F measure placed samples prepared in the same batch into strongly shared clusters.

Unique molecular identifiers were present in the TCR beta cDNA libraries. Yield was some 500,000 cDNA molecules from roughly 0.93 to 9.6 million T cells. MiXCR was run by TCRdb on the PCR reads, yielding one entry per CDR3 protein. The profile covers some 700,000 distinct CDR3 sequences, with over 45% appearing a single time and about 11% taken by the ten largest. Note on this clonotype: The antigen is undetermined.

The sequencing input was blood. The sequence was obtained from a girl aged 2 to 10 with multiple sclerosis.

CDR3: CASSQDAQGTYEQYF. The CDR3 DNA reads as TGCGCCAGCAGCCAAGATGCCCAGGGGACCTACGAGCAGTACTTC. This chain links TRBV4-1 with TRBJ2-5; the D gene is possibly TRBD1 (6 bases). Judging by the DNA end, TRBJ2-7 fits better; the J call may be wrong. Looked up from germline, CDR1 is MGHRA and CDR2 is YSYEKL. This CDR3 spans 15 amino acids.